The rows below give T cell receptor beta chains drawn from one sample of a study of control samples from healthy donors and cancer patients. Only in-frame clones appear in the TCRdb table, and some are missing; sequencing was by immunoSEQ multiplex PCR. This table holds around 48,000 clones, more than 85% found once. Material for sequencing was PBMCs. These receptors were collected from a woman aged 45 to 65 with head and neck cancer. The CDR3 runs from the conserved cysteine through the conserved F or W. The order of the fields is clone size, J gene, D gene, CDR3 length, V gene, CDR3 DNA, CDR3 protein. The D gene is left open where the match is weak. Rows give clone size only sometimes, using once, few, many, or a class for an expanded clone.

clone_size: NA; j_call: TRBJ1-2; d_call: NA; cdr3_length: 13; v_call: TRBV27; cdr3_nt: TGTGCCAGCAGAGATACAAGGAACTATGGCTACACCTTC; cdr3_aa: CASRDTRNYGYTF
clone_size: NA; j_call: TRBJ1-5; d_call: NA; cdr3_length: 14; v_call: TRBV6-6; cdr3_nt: TGTGCCAGCAGTTTTACCGACAGCAATCAGCCCCAGCATTTT; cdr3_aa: CASSFTDSNQPQHF
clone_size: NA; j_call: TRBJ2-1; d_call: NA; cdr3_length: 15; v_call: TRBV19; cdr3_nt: TGTGCCAGTAGTACAAAACCACAGGGCTACAATGAGCAGTTCTTC; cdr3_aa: CASSTKPQGYNEQFF
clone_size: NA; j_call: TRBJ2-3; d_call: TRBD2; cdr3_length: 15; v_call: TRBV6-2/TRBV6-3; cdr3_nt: TGTGCCAGCAGTTACAGCGGGGGGGACACAGATACGCAGTATTTT; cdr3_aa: CASSYSGGDTDTQYF
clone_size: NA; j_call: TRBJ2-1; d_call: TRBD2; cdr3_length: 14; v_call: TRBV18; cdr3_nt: TGTGCCAGCTCACCCCTAGCGGTTGGCGGTGAGCAGTTCTTC; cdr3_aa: CASSPLAVGGEQFF
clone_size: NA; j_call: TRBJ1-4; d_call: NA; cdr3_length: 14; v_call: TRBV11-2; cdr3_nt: TGTGCCAGCAGCTTATCTGGGGGGTACGAAAAACTGTTTTTT; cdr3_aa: CASSLSGGYEKLFF
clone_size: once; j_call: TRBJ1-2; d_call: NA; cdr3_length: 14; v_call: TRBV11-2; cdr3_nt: TGTGCCAGCAGCTTAGACCCTGACAGCTATGGCTACACCTTC; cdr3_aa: CASSLDPDSYGYTF
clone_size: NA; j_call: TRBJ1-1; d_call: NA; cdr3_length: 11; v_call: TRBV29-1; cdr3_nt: TGCAGCGTTGTGTGGGTCACTGAAGCTTTCTTT; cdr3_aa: CSVVWVTEAFF
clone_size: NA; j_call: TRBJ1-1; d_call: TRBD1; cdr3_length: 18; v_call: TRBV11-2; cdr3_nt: TGTGCCAGCAGCCCCTATCGGCTGCCCGGGACAGGGGACACTGAAGCTTTCTTT; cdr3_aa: CASSPYRLPGTGDTEAFF
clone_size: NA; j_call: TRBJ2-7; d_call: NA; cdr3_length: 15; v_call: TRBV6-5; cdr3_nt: TGTGCCAGCAGTTTCCGACAGCCCAGCTCCTACGAGCAGTACTTC; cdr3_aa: CASSFRQPSSYEQYF
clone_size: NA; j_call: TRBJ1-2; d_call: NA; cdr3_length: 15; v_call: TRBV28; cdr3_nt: TGTGCCAGCAGTTTAGTGGGCGGGGGGACCTATGGCTACACCTTC; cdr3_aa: CASSLVGGGTYGYTF
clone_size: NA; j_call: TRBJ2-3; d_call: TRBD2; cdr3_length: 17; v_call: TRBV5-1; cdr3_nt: TGCGCCAGCAGCTTTAAACTAGCGGGGGGTAAGGCAGATACGCAGTATTTT; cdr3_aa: CASSFKLAGGKADTQYF
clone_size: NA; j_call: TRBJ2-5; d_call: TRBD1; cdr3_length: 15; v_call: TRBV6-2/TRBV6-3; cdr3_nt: TGTGCCAGCAGTACGGACAGGGGCGTTGTGGAGACCCAGTACTTC; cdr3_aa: CASSTDRGVVETQYF
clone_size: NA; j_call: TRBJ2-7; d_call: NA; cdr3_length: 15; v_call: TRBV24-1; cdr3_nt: TGTGCCACCAGTGATTCCCGGACAGGGAGGGACGAGCAGTACTTC; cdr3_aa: CATSDSRTGRDEQYF
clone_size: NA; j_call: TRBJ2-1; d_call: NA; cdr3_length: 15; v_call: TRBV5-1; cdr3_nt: TGCGCCAGCAGCTTGGATCAGGGCTCCTACAATGAGCAGTTCTTC; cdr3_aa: CASSLDQGSYNEQFF
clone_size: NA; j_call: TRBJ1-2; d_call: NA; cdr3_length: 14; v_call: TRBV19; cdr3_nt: TGTGCCAGTAGTGAGCCCAACGGGGCGGGTGGCTACACCTTC; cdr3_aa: CASSEPNGAGGYTF
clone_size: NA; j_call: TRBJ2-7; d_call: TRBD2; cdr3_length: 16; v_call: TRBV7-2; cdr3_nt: TGTGCCAGCAGCTTAGCGAGTGGGACTAGCAGCTACGAGCAGTACTTC; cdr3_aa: CASSLASGTSSYEQYF
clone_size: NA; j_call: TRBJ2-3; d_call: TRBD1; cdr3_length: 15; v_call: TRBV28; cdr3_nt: TGTGCCAGCAGTCCCCGGCCAGGGGGTACAGATACGCAGTATTTT; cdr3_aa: CASSPRPGGTDTQYF
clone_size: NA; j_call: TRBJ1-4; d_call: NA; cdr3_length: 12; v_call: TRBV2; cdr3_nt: TGTGCCAGCAGGTTCCCCAATGAAAAACTGTTTTTT; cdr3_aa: CASRFPNEKLFF
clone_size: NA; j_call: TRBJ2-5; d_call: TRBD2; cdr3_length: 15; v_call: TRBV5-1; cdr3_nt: TGCGCCAGCAGCTGGGCCGGGACTAGCGGGGAGACCCAGTACTTC; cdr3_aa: CASSWAGTSGETQYF
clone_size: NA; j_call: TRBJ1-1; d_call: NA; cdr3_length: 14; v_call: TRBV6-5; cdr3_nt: TGTGCCAGCAGTTACGACAGCTTGAACACTGAAGCTTTCTTT; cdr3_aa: CASSYDSLNTEAFF
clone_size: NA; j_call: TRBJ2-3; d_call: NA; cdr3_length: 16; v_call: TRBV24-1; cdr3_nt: TGTGCCACCAGTGACAATGATAGCGGCGCGAGAGATACGCAGTATTTT; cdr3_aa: CATSDNDSGARDTQYF
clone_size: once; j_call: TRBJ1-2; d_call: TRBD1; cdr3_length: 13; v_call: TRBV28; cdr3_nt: TGTGCCAGCACCTTGACAGGGTCCTATGGCTACACCTTC; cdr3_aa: CASTLTGSYGYTF
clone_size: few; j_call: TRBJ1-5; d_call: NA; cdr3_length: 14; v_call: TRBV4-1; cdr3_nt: TGCGCCAGCAGCCCCGGACAGTACAATCAGCCCCAGCATTTT; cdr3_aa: CASSPGQYNQPQHF
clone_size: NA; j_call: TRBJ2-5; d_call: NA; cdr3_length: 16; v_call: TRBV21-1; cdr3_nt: TGTGCCAGCAGCAAAGGGAATGGACAGGGCGGAGAGACCCAGTACTTC; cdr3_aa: CASSKGNGQGGETQYF
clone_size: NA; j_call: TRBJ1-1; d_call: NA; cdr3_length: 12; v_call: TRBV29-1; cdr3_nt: TGCAGCGTTCGTCTGGGGGGAACTGAAGCTTTCTTT; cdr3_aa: CSVRLGGTEAFF
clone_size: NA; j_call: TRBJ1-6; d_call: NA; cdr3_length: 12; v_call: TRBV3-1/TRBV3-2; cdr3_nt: TGTGCCAGCAGCCGAGGGGATTCACCCCTCCACTTT; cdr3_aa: CASSRGDSPLHF
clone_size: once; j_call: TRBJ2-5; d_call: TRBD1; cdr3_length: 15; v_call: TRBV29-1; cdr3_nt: TGCAGCGTTGAAGCCCCTGTGACAGGGTCAGAGACCCAGTACTTC; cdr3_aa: CSVEAPVTGSETQYF
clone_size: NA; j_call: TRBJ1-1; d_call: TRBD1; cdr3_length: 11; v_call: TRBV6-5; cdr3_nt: TGTGCCAGCAGTTACGACAGGGAGGTTTTCTTT; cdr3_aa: CASSYDREVFF
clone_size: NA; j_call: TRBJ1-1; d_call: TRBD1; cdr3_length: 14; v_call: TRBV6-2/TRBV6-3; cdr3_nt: TGTGCCAGCAGTTTCGGGACAGGGAGCACTGAAGCTTTCTTT; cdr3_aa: CASSFGTGSTEAFF
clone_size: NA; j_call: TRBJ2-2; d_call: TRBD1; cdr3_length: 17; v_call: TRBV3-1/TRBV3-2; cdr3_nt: TGTGCCAGCAGCCAACTAGGGGAATACAGGGGCAACGGGGAGCTGTTTTTT; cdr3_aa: CASSQLGEYRGNGELFF
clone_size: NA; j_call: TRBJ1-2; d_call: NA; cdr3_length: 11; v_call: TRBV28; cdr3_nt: TGTGACAGCCGTCTCGACGGGACGGAGCTCTTC; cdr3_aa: CDSRLDGTELF
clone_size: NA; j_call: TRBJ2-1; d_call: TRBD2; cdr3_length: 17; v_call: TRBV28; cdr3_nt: TGTGCCAGCAGTTTACCTAGACTAGCGGGAGTCGACAATGAGCAGTTCTTC; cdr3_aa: CASSLPRLAGVDNEQFF
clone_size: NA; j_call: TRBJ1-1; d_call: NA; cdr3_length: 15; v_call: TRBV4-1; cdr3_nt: TGCGCCAGCAGCCAAGAAGTTGTCAGTTACACTGAAGCTTTCTTT; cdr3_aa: CASSQEVVSYTEAFF
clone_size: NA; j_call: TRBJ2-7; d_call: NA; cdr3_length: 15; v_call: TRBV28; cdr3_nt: TGTGCCAGCAGTCCCCCGACGACAGGCTCCTACGAGCAGTACTTC; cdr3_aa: CASSPPTTGSYEQYF
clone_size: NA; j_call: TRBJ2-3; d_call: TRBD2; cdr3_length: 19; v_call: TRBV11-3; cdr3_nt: TGTGCCAGCAGCTTGGCTCGGCTAGCGGGACCCGCTAGCACAGATACGCAGTATTTT; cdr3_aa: CASSLARLAGPASTDTQYF
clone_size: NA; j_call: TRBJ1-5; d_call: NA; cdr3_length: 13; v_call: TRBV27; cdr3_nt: TGTGCCAGCAGTTTAGGGTTTAATCAGCCCCAGCATTTT; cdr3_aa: CASSLGFNQPQHF
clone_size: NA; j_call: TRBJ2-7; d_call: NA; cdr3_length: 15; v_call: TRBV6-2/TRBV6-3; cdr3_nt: TGTGCCAGCAGTTATCTGGCCAGAGACCTAGGTGAGCAGTACTTC; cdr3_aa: CASSYLARDLGEQYF
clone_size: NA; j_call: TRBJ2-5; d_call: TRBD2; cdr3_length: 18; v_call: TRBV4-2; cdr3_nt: TGTGCCAGCAGCCAAGCAGGCTTTAGCGGGGGGGCTGAAGAGACCCAGTACTTC; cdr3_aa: CASSQAGFSGGAEETQYF
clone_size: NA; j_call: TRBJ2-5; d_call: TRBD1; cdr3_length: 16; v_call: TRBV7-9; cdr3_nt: TGTGCCAGCAGCCTCGACCCGGGACAGGGGAAAGAGACCCAGTACTTC; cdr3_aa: CASSLDPGQGKETQYF
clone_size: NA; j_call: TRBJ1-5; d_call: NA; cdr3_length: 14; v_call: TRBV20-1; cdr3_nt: TGCAGTGCTAGTCAACTCGAGGCGAATCAGCCCCAGCATTTT; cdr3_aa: CSASQLEANQPQHF
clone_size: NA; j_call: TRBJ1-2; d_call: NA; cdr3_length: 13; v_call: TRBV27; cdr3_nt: TGTGCCAGCAGTGGGGGGGGGTTCTATGGCTACACCTTC; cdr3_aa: CASSGGGFYGYTF
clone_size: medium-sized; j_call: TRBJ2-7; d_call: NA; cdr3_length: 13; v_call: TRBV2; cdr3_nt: TGTGCCAGCAGTCCTCAAACTTATTACGAGCAGTACTTC; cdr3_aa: CASSPQTYYEQYF
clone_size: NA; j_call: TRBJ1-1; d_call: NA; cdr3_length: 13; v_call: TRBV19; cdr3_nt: TGTGCCAGTACCACCCTTGACGAGGCTGAAGCTTTCTTT; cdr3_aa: CASTTLDEAEAFF
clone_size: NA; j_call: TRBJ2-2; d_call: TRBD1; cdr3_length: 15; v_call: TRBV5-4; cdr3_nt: TGTGCCAGCAGCTTTGGGGACAGGGGGCTCGGGGAGCTGTTTTTT; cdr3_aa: CASSFGDRGLGELFF
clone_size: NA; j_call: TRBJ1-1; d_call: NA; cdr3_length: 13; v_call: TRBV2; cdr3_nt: TGTGCCAGCAGTGATCGGGGTCGTGCTGAAGCTTTCTTT; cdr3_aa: CASSDRGRAEAFF
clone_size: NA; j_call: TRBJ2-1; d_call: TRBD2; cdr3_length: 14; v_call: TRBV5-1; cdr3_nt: TGCGCCAGCAGCTCCACTAGCGGGGGGGCGGAGCAGTTCTTC; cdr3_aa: CASSSTSGGAEQFF
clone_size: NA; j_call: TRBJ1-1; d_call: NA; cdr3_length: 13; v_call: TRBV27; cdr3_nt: TGTGCCAGCAGTGAAAAGGGCGGCACTGAAGCTTTCTTT; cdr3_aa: CASSEKGGTEAFF
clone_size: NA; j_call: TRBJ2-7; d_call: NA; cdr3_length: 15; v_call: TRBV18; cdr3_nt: TGTGCCAGCTCCCCAGTCAAACAGCCTTCCTACGAGCAGTACTTC; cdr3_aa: CASSPVKQPSYEQYF
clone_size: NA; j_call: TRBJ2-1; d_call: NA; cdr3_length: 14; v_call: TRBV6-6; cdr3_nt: TGTGCCAGCAGTTACTCAGACGAGTACAATGAGCAGTTCTTC; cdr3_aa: CASSYSDEYNEQFF
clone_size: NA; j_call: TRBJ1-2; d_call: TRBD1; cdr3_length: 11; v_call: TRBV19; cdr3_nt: TGTGCCAGTACTGCAGGGGGCGGCTACACCTTC; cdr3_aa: CASTAGGGYTF
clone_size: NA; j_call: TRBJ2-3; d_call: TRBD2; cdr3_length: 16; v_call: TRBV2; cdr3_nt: TGTGCCAGCCATCCTTTCAGCGGGGGGGCCGTAGATACGCAGTATTTT; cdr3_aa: CASHPFSGGAVDTQYF
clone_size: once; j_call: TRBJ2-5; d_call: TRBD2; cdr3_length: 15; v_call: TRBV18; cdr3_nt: TGTGCCAGCTCACCGTCGAGCGGGGGGTCAGAGACCCAGTACTTC; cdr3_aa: CASSPSSGGSETQYF
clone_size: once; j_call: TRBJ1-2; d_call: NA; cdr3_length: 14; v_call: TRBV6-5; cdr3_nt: TGTGCCAGCAGTTATAACCTTCTGAGCGATGGCTACACCTTC; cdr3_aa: CASSYNLLSDGYTF
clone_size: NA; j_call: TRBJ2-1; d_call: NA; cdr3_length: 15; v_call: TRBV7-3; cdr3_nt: TGTGCCAGCATTCCAAAGGGGGGCGGCTTTACGGAGCAGTTCTTC; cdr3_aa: CASIPKGGGFTEQFF